These 2 T cell receptor beta chains came from one sample sequenced in a study of shared clonotypes between healthy human individuals. The assay was immunoSEQ multiplex PCR, and TCRdb's table has in-frame clones only and misses some. The table shows millions of clones, with about 94% occurring only once. CD8 cells classed as naive were CD45RO-negative and positively selected for CCR7, excluding terminally differentiated effector memory CD45RA+ cells. Sequenced material: naive CD8+ T cells sorted from blood. Receptors originate from a man between 18 and 35 years old in good health.

The chain has TRBV27 and TRBJ1-1, with D hard to call. This CDR3 spans 17 amino acids. V was pared by 6 bases and J by 2 bases, with 22 bases between. Germline V gene data show CDR1 as MNHEY and CDR2 as SMNVEV (reference sequence). CDR3 DNA sequence: TGTGCCAGCAGCACCGGGTCCCGGAGACTTCCCAACACTGAAGCTTTCTTT. The encoded protein is CASSTGSRRLPNTEAFF.

The CDR3 loop is CASSLSSPGDEQYF. CDR3 DNA sequence: TGTGCCAGCAGTTTATCCTCTCCCGGAGACGAGCAGTACTTC. The chain uses TRBV28 and TRBJ2-7; D is undetermined. V lost 1 base, J lost 5 bases, and 12 bases lay in between. The CDR3 totals 14 residues. Per germline, CDR1 MDHEN and CDR2 SYDVKM.